This T cell receptor (beta chain) appears in the sequencing data of a study of cytomegalovirus exposure and HLA in healthy donors. The study ran its PCR with 60 Vbeta and 13 Jbeta primers. Produced via immunoSEQ multiplex PCR; TCRdb's table is partial and in-frame only. The sample shows some 90,000 clones, approximately 78% of them seen only once. This TCR was sampled from a male donor in good health and CMV-seropositive. Sequenced sample: PBMCs.

The CDR3 loop is CASSIRWATDTQYF. The CDR3 DNA reads as TGTGCCAGCAGCATCAGATGGGCCACAGATACGCAGTATTTT. The V and J genes are TRBV13 and TRBJ2-3; D is unclear. The CDR3 is made up of 14 amino acids. Germline lookup yields CDR1 PRHDT and CDR2 FYEKMQ (reference sequence). V was cut by 5 bases and J by 2 bases, with 11 bases left in between.